Reported below is one T cell receptor (beta chain). Its antigen is currently unknown. The data were taken from a study of T-cell reconstitution after alpha-beta-depleted transplantation in children. Findings and limits, study-wide: Where some patients showed high TCRbeta diversity at day 60, it came from recipient T cells and thymic progenitors that had survived. It was reported that alpha-beta T cells came from several hundred expanded graft clones (about two months after transplant). T-cell counts and diversity were attributed mostly to newly produced T cells one year after transplant.

The CDR3 runs 13 residues. Germline V CDR1 and CDR2: SGHDN, FVKESK. V shed 0 bases and J shed 7 bases, with 9 bases lying between them. It was with unique molecular identifiers that the TCRbeta library was prepared. TCRdb re-derived calls from the PCR reads in MiXCR, one entry per CDR3 protein. The table has hundreds of thousands of distinct CDR3 sequences, roughly 25% seen once. The source was PBMCs, mostly from graft donor cells, collected 360 days after TCRalphabeta/CD19-depleted stem cell transplant. V and J are TRBV14 and TRBJ1-1, with no clear D. This clonotype was obtained from a female patient aged 2 to 10 who had a stem cell transplant for congenital amegakaryocytic thrombocytopenia, so the T cells may come from the graft donor. The CDR3 here is CASSQEWQVEAFF. Written as DNA, the CDR3 is TGTGCCAGCAGCCAAGAGTGGCAGGTTGAAGCTTTCTTT.